This entry concerns a single T cell receptor (beta chain). The data stem from a study of T cells in Graves' hyperthyroidism and ophthalmopathy. It was RNA transcripts that yielded the amplified TCR beta CDR3 regions. A first-round RT-PCR of the TCR CDR3 used the HTBI primer set. TCRdb reprocessed the multiplex PCR reads with MiXCR, giving one entry per CDR3 protein. The sample records about 640,000 distinct CDR3 sequences, less than 25% being singletons. Germline CDR1 reads SGHAT; CDR2 reads FQNNGV. CDR3 length: 15 residues. Losses at the gene ends were 4 bases for V and 1 base for J; bases not matched to a gene: 6.

Sequenced material: blood. The chain combines TRBV11-2 with TRBJ2-7; 8 bases fit TRBD2. The sequence was obtained from a man aged 25 to 40 with Graves' ophthalmopathy. CDR3 amino acids: CASSSSSGASYEQYF. The CDR3 bases are TGTGCCAGCAGCTCCAGTAGCGGGGCGTCCTACGAGCAGTACTTC.